Listed below are T cell receptor beta chains from one sample, sequenced in a study of blood T cell repertoires in COVID-19. Generated by immunoSEQ multiplex PCR, the TCRdb table keeps only in-frame clones and is missing some. This table holds under 150,000 clones, over 75% found once. Sequencing used peripheral blood. The receptors here all came from a man in his 70s with active COVID-19. Both conserved end residues are part of each CDR3. Fields, in order: CDR3 protein, CDR3 DNA, V gene, J gene, clone size, D gene. The D gene is left open where the match is weak. For some rows the clone size is stated as once, few or many, or as a class when expanded; others skip it.

CDR3: CASSLGASSTYEQYF; DNA: TGCGCCAGCAGCCTGGGGGCCAGCAGTACCTACGAGCAGTACTTC; V: TRBV5-1; J: TRBJ2-7; size: -; D: -
CDR3: CASSLQGMANEKLFF; DNA: TGTGCCAGCAGCCTACAGGGTATGGCTAATGAAAAACTGTTTTTT; V: TRBV2; J: TRBJ1-4; size: -; D: -
CDR3: CASSLQGINYGYTF; DNA: TGTGCCAGCAGCTTACAGGGAATTAACTATGGCTACACCTTC; V: TRBV7-9; J: TRBJ1-2; size: -; D: -
CDR3: CASSSGLGVPGEQYF; DNA: TGTGCCAGCAGCTCCGGGTTAGGGGTTCCAGGGGAGCAGTACTTC; V: TRBV5-4; J: TRBJ2-7; size: once; D: -
CDR3: CASSPISRGRWYGYTF; DNA: TGTGCCAGCAGTCCTATCTCCAGGGGGCGCTGGTATGGCTACACCTTC; V: TRBV11-2; J: TRBJ1-2; size: -; D: TRBD1
CDR3: CASSLGLAGEDQETQYF; DNA: TGCGCCAGCAGCTTGGGACTAGCGGGAGAGGACCAAGAGACCCAGTACTTC; V: TRBV5-1; J: TRBJ2-5; size: -; D: TRBD2
CDR3: CASSLLGLAGPVHYEQYF; DNA: TGTGCCAGCAGTTTATTGGGGCTAGCGGGGCCAGTCCACTACGAGCAGTACTTC; V: TRBV28; J: TRBJ2-7; size: -; D: TRBD2
CDR3: CASSSKREGTQYF; DNA: TGTGCCAGCAGCTCTAAACGGGAGGGTACGCAGTATTTT; V: TRBV5-4; J: TRBJ2-3; size: -; D: TRBD2
CDR3: CASSPGTSGTYTGELFF; DNA: TGTGCCAGCAGCCCCGGGACTAGCGGGACTTACACCGGGGAGCTGTTTTTT; V: TRBV5-6; J: TRBJ2-2; size: -; D: TRBD2
CDR3: CASSLAGGIGDTQYF; DNA: TGTGCCAGCAGCTTGGCAGGGGGCATTGGAGATACGCAGTATTTT; V: TRBV5-4; J: TRBJ2-3; size: once; D: TRBD1
CDR3: CASSRDPGGTYEQYF; DNA: TGCGCCAGCAGCCGGGATCCGGGAGGAACCTACGAGCAGTACTTC; V: TRBV4-1; J: TRBJ2-7; size: -; D: TRBD2
CDR3: CASSGTAGNTIYF; DNA: TGTGCCAGCAGTGGAACAGCTGGAAACACCATATATTTT; V: TRBV7-2; J: TRBJ1-3; size: -; D: -
CDR3: CASSGQGTAGGRGNYNEQFF; DNA: TGTGCCAGTAGCGGACAGGGAACAGCGGGAGGCCGAGGAAACTACAATGAGCAGTTCTTC; V: TRBV19; J: TRBJ2-1; size: -; D: -
CDR3: CSASSGGAYYGYTF; DNA: TGCAGTGCCAGTTCAGGGGGCGCGTACTATGGCTACACCTTC; V: TRBV20-1; J: TRBJ1-2; size: -; D: TRBD1
CDR3: CASSLTPGTLYGYTF; DNA: TGTGCCAGCAGTTTAACCCCCGGGACACTCTATGGCTACACCTTC; V: TRBV28; J: TRBJ1-2; size: -; D: -
CDR3: CASRGGSPGETQYF; DNA: TGTGCCAGCAGAGGCGGGTCGCCCGGGGAGACCCAGTACTTC; V: TRBV7-9; J: TRBJ2-5; size: -; D: -
CDR3: CASSFRQGAADTQYF; DNA: TGTGCCAGCTCATTCCGACAGGGGGCCGCAGATACGCAGTATTTT; V: TRBV18; J: TRBJ2-3; size: -; D: TRBD1
CDR3: CASSPTGGFDEKLFF; DNA: TGTGCCAGCTCCCCGACAGGGGGCTTCGATGAAAAACTGTTTTTT; V: TRBV18; J: TRBJ1-4; size: -; D: TRBD1
CDR3: CASSLRGAGNEKLFF; DNA: TGTGCCAGCAGCTTACGGGGGGCCGGGAATGAAAAACTGTTTTTT; V: TRBV7-9; J: TRBJ1-4; size: -; D: -
CDR3: CATSDSGGNNEQFF; DNA: TGTGCCACCAGTGATAGCGGGGGGAACAATGAGCAGTTCTTC; V: TRBV24-1; J: TRBJ2-1; size: -; D: TRBD2
CDR3: CASSGTAQETQYF; DNA: TGTGCCAGCAGCGGGACAGCCCAAGAGACCCAGTACTTC; V: TRBV6-5; J: TRBJ2-5; size: -; D: TRBD1
CDR3: CASSLGTSYEQYF; DNA: TGTGCCAGCAGCTTAGGGACTAGCTACGAGCAGTACTTC; V: TRBV11-3; J: TRBJ2-7; size: -; D: TRBD2
CDR3: CASSSRTGSNEQFF; DNA: TGTGCCAGCAGCTCCCGGACAGGGAGCAATGAGCAGTTCTTC; V: TRBV11-2; J: TRBJ2-1; size: -; D: TRBD1
CDR3: CASSSVGRWEEWELRETQYF; DNA: TGTGCCAGCAGTTCCGTGGGGCGGTGGGAGGAGTGGGAATTGAGAGAGACCCAGTACTTC; V: TRBV28; J: TRBJ2-5; size: few; D: -
CDR3: CASSVEEGDSPLHF; DNA: TGTGCCAGCAGCGTAGAGGAGGGAGATTCACCCCTCCACTTT; V: TRBV9; J: TRBJ1-6; size: -; D: -
CDR3: CSASPTNPQHF; DNA: TGCAGTGCTAGCCCGACTAATCCCCAGCATTTT; V: TRBV20-1; J: TRBJ1-5; size: -; D: -